What follows describes a single T cell receptor (beta chain). This clonotype was detected many times. Its cognate antigen has yet to be identified. Nothing much larger sits one base from this clone, and base qualities are not available. Clipping removes 7 bases from V and 1 base from J, with 3 as the unmatched junction base count. Looking up the germline V gene yields CDR1 SQVTM and CDR2 ANQGSEA. The CDR3 measures 12 amino acids from cysteine to phenylalanine. The entry retains the CDR3 DNA only, 36 bases that are in frame from base 1. The sample comes from a study of blood T cells in healthy people across ages (dated by TCRdb to the mid-2010s). Regarding the complete study: Template switching captured roughly one uniquely barcoded TCR beta cDNA molecule per two T cells in model experiments. Age-related changes in TCR beta repertoire diversity were measured in the study by deep sequencing normalized with unique cDNA molecular identifiers. The donors were split into four age groups: young (average about 15 years), middle-aged (roughly 40), aged (more than 55) and long-lived (approximately 80). To avoid experimental bias, donors of different ages were distributed randomly across sequencing lanes. Two additional independent replicas of 1 million unique cDNA reads from the same blood draw were analyzed for two donors (one aged 18 to 30 and one aged 80 or older).

The donors were 40 or so Caucasian individuals from Russia, aged roughly 6 to 100 years, who were systemically healthy. Each donor gave about 9.2 milliliters of peripheral blood, drawn into EDTA-treated Vacutainer tubes. Ficoll-Paque density-gradient centrifugation was used to isolate PBMCs, with at least 6.5 million per sample. Trizol reagent was used to extract total RNA from the PBMCs, yielding at least 5.5 micrograms per sample. Naive CD45RAhigh/CD27high T cell percentages were measured by flow cytometry on a PBMC aliquot from every donor. Receptor libraries were prepared by 5' RACE. Sequencing instrument: Illumina HiSeq 2500. A second PCR of about 6 to 11 cycles was performed with a sample-barcoded 5' primer and a J-beta primer mix. A template-switch 5' adaptor carrying 12 random nucleotides introduced a unique molecular identifier onto each TCR beta cDNA molecule. At least 2.5 million CDR3-containing paired-end reads were obtained from each sample. All of the RNA was converted into first-strand cDNA using the Mint cDNA synthesis kit, with a TRBC-specific oligonucleotide serving as the primer. After uracil-DNA glycosylase treatment, a first 18-cycle PCR used universal primers M1SS and BC2_uni_R on all cDNA. On the study's bioinformatics: Normalization of each sample was performed by random selection of 1 million high-quality reads, each carrying a distinct molecular identifier. Instead of being binned into consensus sequences, reads that shared molecular identifiers were thrown out. MiTCR, run with a Q25 quality threshold and the strictest error-elimination algorithm, handled CDR3 identification, clonotype clustering and error correction. A nonparametric unseen species model using Euler transformation provided a lower-bound estimate of total TCR beta diversity. In TCRdb, the public reads were trimmed at Q25 with fastp and aligned with MiXCR, with productive beta chains retained. When rows share a CDR3 protein, they turn into one entry using the most common DNA and genes. The V and J calls come from TCRdb's annotation, not from the publication. Recorded for this sample are roughly 1.7 million distinct CDR3 sequences; 30% to 40% of them occurred a single time. The ten largest account for roughly 10% of the sample.

Overall study results and their limits: Observed TCR beta diversity per million T cells fell roughly linearly with age, and a significant reduction was already apparent by age approximately 41. Conclusive comparison of naive and antigen-experienced compartments was prevented by the profiling of bulk unsorted PBMCs. Total diversity estimates from one million sequenced T cells were considered lower bounds and underestimates. The percentage of naive T cells measured by flow cytometry correlated strongly with observed TCR beta diversity. Compared with the aged group, the long-lived group had more naive CD4+ T cells, fewer expanded clones and increased TCR diversity, suggesting age selection. The CMV infection status of donors was not known, potentially confounding age-related changes in expanded clonotypes.

Sequenced material: blood. This clonotype was obtained from a woman aged 25 to 39 in good health. The V and J segments used are TRBV29-1 and TRBJ2-5; 7 central nucleotides agree with TRBD1. In nucleotide form, the sequence is TGCAGCGGACAGGGAACCCAAGAGACCCAGTACTTC. It translates to CSGQGTQETQYF.